This T cell receptor beta chain was identified in a study of blood T cell repertoires in COVID-19. Across the study: The study drew acute and convalescent COVID-19 samples from the United States, Italy and Spain. T cells, B-cell-depleted T cells, or PBMCs supplied cDNA or gDNA.

Deletions cut 2 bases from V and 1 base from J, with 5 bases between. Germline V gives CDR1 SGHDN, CDR2 FVKESK. CDR3 length equals 14 residues. Methods used by the authors: Estimation of nucleated cell counts relied on the amplification of reference gene primers. TCRdb's copy holds only in-frame clones and misses some; the assay was immunoSEQ multiplex PCR. That table is the source of V, J and clone size, and D and trimming were worked out from the DNA. Of roughly 290,000 clones in the sample, around 88% are singletons; the top ten hold about 2.2%. This clonotype was obtained from a woman aged 25 to 39 who had recovered from COVID-19. The chain is built from TRBV14 and TRBJ2-2; D gene ambiguous. Specimen: peripheral blood. CDR3 nucleotide sequence: TGTGCCAGCAGCCAATCGAGGAACACCGGGGAGCTGTTTTTT. It yields the protein CASSQSRNTGELFF.